Shown below are 2 T cell receptor beta chains from a single sample sequenced in a study of T cells after yellow fever vaccination. TCRdb itself ran the 5' RACE reads through MiXCR, one entry per CDR3 protein. This sample carries some 300,000 distinct CDR3 sequences, around 10% of them seen once, and the ten largest clones take 3% to 4%. The sequencing used CD4+ T cells sorted from PBMCs, collected 5 days after the yellow fever booster vaccination. These receptors all come from a man between 18 and 29 years old who received the YFV17D yellow fever vaccine.

This chain joins TRBV7-8 and TRBJ1-2, with D possibly being TRBD1 (5 bases). CDR1 is SGHVS and CDR2 is FQNEAQ in the germline V gene. The V end was cut by 2 bases, the J end by 3 bases, with 16 bases between. The CDR3 has 16 residues. DNA of the CDR3: TGTGCCAGCAGCTTAAGCGTCTCAGGGAATTACTATGGCTACACCTTC. Translated: CASSLSVSGNYYGYTF. The full variable domain, completed using reference TRBV7-8 and TRBJ1-2, is GAGVSQSPRYKVAKRGQDVALRCDPISGHVSLFWYQQALGQGPEFLTYFQNEAQLDKSGLPSDRFFAERPEGSVSTLKIQRTQQEDSAVYLCASSLSVSGNYYGYTFGSGTRLTVV.

This clonotype was detected many times. The chain links TRBV4-3 to TRBJ1-6; no firm D call. The ends were cut back, 0 bases at V and 9 bases at J, with 9 bases in the middle. The germline CDR1 and CDR2 sequences are LGHNA and YSLEER. This CDR3 contains 14 residues. CDR3 sequence: CASSQERLVSPLHF. The DNA for the CDR3 is TGCGCCAGCAGCCAAGAACGCCTAGTTTCACCCCTCCACTTT.